The clone carrying this T cell receptor (beta chain) was observed a single time. Antigen specificity is unknown. V trimming: 4 bases; J trimming: 0 bases; junction bases outside the gene matches: 5. The CDR3 is 15 residues long. Per germline, CDR1 SGHNT and CDR2 YYREEE (reference sequence). The sample is drawn from a study of cytomegalovirus exposure and HLA in healthy donors. Overall study results and limits: In vitro experiments confirmed that three CMV-associated chains were specific for CMV antigens. In the analysis, some V segments, TRBV6-2 and TRBV6-3 included, were excluded as indistinguishable.

Vbeta (60) and Jbeta (13) primers were used in the PCR. Authors' processing steps: Later analysis identified 80 million to 90 million unique TCR beta chains, about 11 million shared. Libraries were prepared by immunoSEQ multiplex PCR; TCRdb keeps only in-frame clonotypes and omits some of them. V, J and clone size derive from that table, while D and trimming were established from the DNA sequence. The repertoire has around 110,000 clones, 71% of them found once; the top ten carry about 2.8%. The V gene is TRBV5-4, the J gene TRBJ1-1; 8 nucleotides match TRBD1. This receptor was taken from a female donor in good health and CMV-seronegative. The sequencing sample was made of PBMCs. In DNA, the CDR3 is TGTGCCAGCAGCACTAACAGGGGGATGAACACTGAAGCTTTCTTT. As protein: CASSTNRGMNTEAFF.